The rows below give T cell receptor beta chains drawn from one sample of a study of CD8 T cells in ankylosing spondylitis. One entry per CDR3 protein, called by TCRdb with MiXCR from the 5' RACE reads. Of under 250,000 distinct CDR3 sequences in the sample, 30% to 40% are singletons; the top ten hold around 4%. Sequenced sample: blood, either unsorted or a sorted T cell fraction (not recorded which). The receptors derive from a male donor with ankylosing spondylitis or in good health (not recorded which). The CDR3 runs from the conserved cysteine through the conserved F or W. A D gene is named only where the DNA matches it firmly. A clone size is listed for some rows: how often the clone was seen (once, few, many), or a class if it is expanded.

.,few,TRBJ2-7,TRBV12-3/TRBV12-4,CASSLAPVQGPYEQYF,TGTGCCAGCAGTTTAGCGCCAGTTCAGGGGCCTTACGAGCAGTACTTC
TRBD1,.,TRBJ2-7,TRBV20-1,CSARHQGTVEQYF,TGCAGTGCTAGACACCAAGGGACAGTCGAGCAGTACTTC
.,.,TRBJ2-7,TRBV12-3/TRBV12-4,CASSLGAGASYEQYF,TGTGCCAGCAGTTTAGGGGCGGGGGCATCCTACGAGCAGTACTTC
.,few,TRBJ2-7,TRBV20-1,CSALPGGTVHEQYF,TGCAGTGCACTTCCTGGGGGCACGGTACACGAGCAGTACTTC
.,.,TRBJ1-3,TRBV7-9,CASSSGRDTGTIYF,TGTGCCAGCAGCTCGGGACGCGATACGGGGACCATATATTTT
.,few,TRBJ1-5,TRBV20-1,CSASPGRTNQPQHF,TGCAGTGCTAGTCCCGGACGGACTAATCAGCCCCAGCATTTT
TRBD2,.,TRBJ2-3,TRBV7-2,CASSLGLRHSGGDTQYF,TGTGCCAGCAGCTTAGGTTTGAGACACTCGGGGGGAGATACGCAGTATTTT
.,.,TRBJ1-6,TRBV12-3/TRBV12-4,CASSSRTLALHF,TGTGCCAGCAGCTCAAGGACGCTAGCCCTCCACTTT
.,few,TRBJ1-4,TRBV4-1,CASSQGGMSNEKLFF,TGCGCCAGCAGCCAAGGAGGGATGTCTAATGAAAAACTGTTTTTT
.,.,TRBJ2-6,TRBV24-1,CATSATQGSLSGANVLTF,TGTGCCACCAGTGCGACACAGGGTTCCCTCTCTGGGGCCAACGTCCTGACTTTC
TRBD2,.,TRBJ2-1,TRBV20-1,CSAPQRGEITNEQFF,TGCAGTGCCCCCCAGCGGGGGGAAATTACTAATGAGCAGTTCTTC
TRBD1,.,TRBJ2-5,TRBV6-6,CASSGTAQETQYF,TGTGCCAGCAGCGGGACAGCCCAAGAGACCCAGTACTTC
.,few,TRBJ2-7,TRBV27,CASSLIRGSYEQYF,TGTGCCAGCAGTCTCATACGGGGATCCTACGAGCAGTACTTC
.,.,TRBJ2-7,TRBV20-1,CSAHADRNYEQYF,TGCAGTGCCCACGCGGACAGAAACTACGAGCAGTACTTC
TRBD2,few,TRBJ2-1,TRBV29-1,CSVIPSGGRDEQFF,TGCAGCGTAATCCCTAGCGGGGGTAGGGATGAGCAGTTCTTC
TRBD1,.,TRBJ1-6,TRBV10-3,CAISADRARSISPLHF,TGTGCCATCAGTGCGGACAGGGCGAGGAGTATTTCACCCCTCCACTTT
.,.,TRBJ1-5,TRBV9,CASSVGDRDQPQHF,TGTGCCAGCAGCGTAGGGGACCGAGATCAGCCCCAGCATTTT
TRBD1,.,TRBJ2-7,TRBV6-2/TRBV6-3,CASSYKGTRPRQGISYEQYF,TGTGCCAGCAGTTACAAGGGAACCCGTCCCCGACAGGGGATTTCCTACGAGCAGTACTTC
.,.,TRBJ1-1,TRBV10-3,CAISDQGTTEAFF,TGTGCCATCAGTGACCAGGGGACCACTGAAGCTTTCTTT
TRBD2,.,TRBJ2-7,TRBV5-1,CASRPSGGRSYEQYF,TGCGCCAGCAGACCAAGCGGGGGCCGCTCCTACGAGCAGTACTTC
TRBD2,few,TRBJ2-7,TRBV5-1,CASSLEGLAGTNTYEQYF,TGCGCCAGCAGCTTGGAGGGACTAGCGGGGACCAATACCTACGAGCAGTACTTC
.,.,TRBJ2-3,TRBV5-1,CASSQGQASTDTQYF,TGCGCCAGCAGCCAGGGACAAGCTAGCACAGATACGCAGTATTTT
.,.,TRBJ1-6,TRBV6-5,CASSYRGPAFYNSPLHF,TGTGCCAGCAGTTACAGGGGCCCCGCCTTTTATAATTCACCCCTCCACTTT
TRBD2,.,TRBJ2-5,TRBV20-1,CSALAGGPSEETQYF,TGCAGTGCCTTAGCGGGGGGGCCTTCTGAGGAGACCCAGTACTTC
.,few,TRBJ1-2,TRBV20-1,CSARDFGVASGGYTF,TGCAGTGCTAGAGATTTTGGGGTCGCGAGCGGTGGCTACACCTTC
.,.,TRBJ2-2,TRBV4-1,CASSQGGSGRGELFF,TGCGCCAGCAGCCAAGGTGGCTCGGGGCGCGGGGAGCTGTTTTTT
.,.,TRBJ2-7,TRBV12-3/TRBV12-4,CASANSYEQYF,TGTGCCAGCGCAAACTCCTACGAGCAGTACTTC
TRBD1,few,TRBJ2-5,TRBV10-1,CASSTGTGSKTQYF,TGCGCCAGCAGTACCGGGACAGGGTCAAAGACCCAGTACTTC
.,once,TRBJ2-2,TRBV5-1,CASNQDSLGGELFF,TGCGCCAGCAACCAGGACAGCCTGGGTGGGGAGCTGTTTTTT
.,few,TRBJ2-3,TRBV6-1,CASSEGAASSTDTQYF,TGTGCCAGCAGTGAAGGTGCAGCCTCTAGCACAGATACGCAGTATTTT
.,.,TRBJ2-7,TRBV5-1,CASSLDRAIYEQYF,TGCGCCAGCAGCTTGGACCGGGCGATCTACGAGCAGTACTTC
.,.,TRBJ1-1,TRBV7-6,CASMWGSRAFF,TGTGCCAGCATGTGGGGCTCTAGAGCTTTCTTT
.,.,TRBJ2-3,TRBV4-1,CASSQARGLSTDTQYF,TGCGCCAGCAGCCAGGCCCGCGGGCTTAGCACAGATACGCAGTATTTT
.,.,TRBJ2-7,TRBV12-3/TRBV12-4,CASSPKGGPQYF,TGTGCCAGCAGCCCGAAGGGCGGGCCGCAGTACTTC
TRBD1,few,TRBJ1-2,TRBV6-5,CASSSRDRGRGYTF,TGTGCCAGCAGTTCCCGGGACAGGGGTAGAGGCTACACCTTC
TRBD1,.,TRBJ2-1,TRBV11-1,CASSLAYIGSGTGDTSLADEQFF,TGTGCCAGCAGCTTAGCCTATATTGGATCCGGGACAGGTGATACCTCACTGGCGGATGAGCAGTTCTTC
TRBD2,many,TRBJ2-1,TRBV7-9,CASSYRTSGHNEQFF,TGTGCCAGCAGCTACCGGACTAGCGGCCACAATGAGCAGTTCTTC
.,.,TRBJ2-7,TRBV29-1,CSVRGPDEQYF,TGCAGCGTGCGAGGACCGGACGAACAGTACTTC
TRBD1,.,TRBJ2-6,TRBV20-1,CSATGQGITGANVLTF,TGCAGTGCGACGGGACAGGGGATTACTGGGGCCAACGTCCTGACTTTC
TRBD1,few,TRBJ2-7,TRBV5-5,CASSSGQDLWDEQYF,TGTGCCAGCAGTTCGGGACAGGACCTCTGGGACGAGCAGTACTTC
.,.,TRBJ2-5,TRBV9,CASNRNSEETQYF,TGTGCCAGCAACCGCAATTCGGAAGAGACCCAGTACTTC
.,.,TRBJ1-1,TRBV10-3,CAISDSDRQAFF,TGTGCCATCAGTGACTCGGACAGACAAGCTTTCTTT
TRBD2,few,TRBJ2-5,TRBV7-2,CASSLMGGWETQYF,TGTGCCAGCAGCTTGATGGGGGGGTGGGAGACCCAGTACTTC
.,once,TRBJ2-3,TRBV12-3/TRBV12-4,CASRPDFSSDTQYF,TGTGCCAGCAGGCCGGATTTCAGTTCAGATACGCAGTATTTT
TRBD2,few,TRBJ2-7,TRBV20-1,CSARAPERGGMNEQYF,TGCAGTGCAAGGGCCCCTGAGCGGGGGGGCATGAACGAGCAGTACTTC
.,.,TRBJ2-5,TRBV2,CASSIVVETQYF,TGTGCCAGCAGTATTGTGGTGGAGACCCAGTACTTC
TRBD2,.,TRBJ2-1,TRBV20-1,CSAIPGTSGGFNEQFF,TGCAGTGCGATCCCCGGGACTAGCGGGGGTTTCAATGAGCAGTTCTTC
TRBD1,few,TRBJ2-5,TRBV20-1,CSAFLDRAQETQYF,TGCAGTGCTTTTTTGGACAGGGCACAAGAGACCCAGTACTTC
.,.,TRBJ1-4,TRBV7-2,CASSLAGDEKLFF,TGTGCCAGCAGCTTAGCGGGGGATGAAAAACTGTTTTTT
.,.,TRBJ2-1,TRBV11-2,CASSLAGATYNEQFF,TGTGCCAGCAGCTTAGCAGGGGCTACCTACAATGAGCAGTTCTTC
TRBD1,.,TRBJ1-6,TRBV20-1,CSATDRGRATPLHF,TGCAGTGCTACAGACAGGGGGCGAGCAACACCCCTCCACTTT
TRBD1,few,TRBJ1-1,TRBV7-9,CASSLNRGLNTEAFF,TGTGCCAGCAGCTTAAACAGGGGATTGAACACTGAAGCTTTCTTT
.,.,TRBJ2-2,TRBV12-3/TRBV12-4,CASSHRAWGTGELFF,TGTGCCAGCAGTCACAGGGCCTGGGGGACCGGGGAGCTGTTTTTT
.,few,TRBJ1-1,TRBV7-3,CASSLLLKAENTEAFF,TGTGCCAGCAGCTTACTGCTGAAGGCGGAGAACACTGAAGCTTTCTTT
.,few,TRBJ2-1,TRBV5-5,CASSLDSVASSSYNEQFF,TGTGCCAGCAGCTTGGACTCGGTTGCTAGTAGCTCCTACAATGAGCAGTTCTTC
TRBD1,.,TRBJ1-2,TRBV12-3/TRBV12-4,CASSLGTGTGYTF,TGTGCCAGCAGTTTGGGGACAGGGACTGGCTACACCTTC
.,once,TRBJ2-5,TRBV15,CATRNAGLRQETQYF,TGTGCCACCAGAAACGCAGGGTTGAGACAAGAGACCCAGTACTTC